These T cell receptor beta chains were read from a single sample in a study of OX40 agonist ivuxolimab in advanced cancers. Only in-frame clones appear in the TCRdb table, and some are missing; sequencing was by immunoSEQ multiplex PCR. The sample has some 70,000 clones; roughly 80% are singletons. The specimen comprised CD4+ or CD8+ T cells sorted from blood, sampled in a trial of the OX40 agonist ivuxolimab. The origin of the receptors is an adult with an advanced solid tumor such as melanoma, head and neck, liver or kidney cancer. Each CDR3 is given with its conserved first and last residue. The D gene is left open where the match is weak. The listing skips clone size in some rows; elsewhere it reads once, few, many or a size class.

d_gene	j_gene	abundance	v_gene	CDR3nt	CDR3aa
.	TRBJ2-3	few	TRBV5-1	TGCGCCAGCAGCACACTGGGCCTCAGCACAGATACGCAGTATTTT	CASSTLGLSTDTQYF
TRBD1	TRBJ1-2	.	TRBV19	TGTGCCAGTAGTATTCTACGGACAGGGAGCAACTATGGCTACACCTTC	CASSILRTGSNYGYTF
TRBD1	TRBJ2-2	.	TRBV19	TGTGCCAGTATCGCAGGGGGTTCGAACACCGGGGAGCTGTTTTTT	CASIAGGSNTGELFF
TRBD2	TRBJ2-5	.	TRBV6-4	TGTGCCAGCCCGTGGGGCCCCTGGACTAGCGGGGAAGAGACCCAGTACTTC	CASPWGPWTSGEETQYF
.	TRBJ1-5	.	TRBV30	TGTGCCTGGAGTGTTGGGCTAGATGTGGGACGGTATAGCAATCAGCCCCAGCATTTT	CAWSVGLDVGRYSNQPQHF
TRBD1	TRBJ1-2	.	TRBV6-1	TGTGCCAGCAGTGAAGGACAGGGGACGGGCTACACCTTC	CASSEGQGTGYTF
.	TRBJ2-5	.	TRBV18	TGTGCCAGCTCGCAACGACAAGGCGGGGAGACCCAGTACTTC	CASSQRQGGETQYF
.	TRBJ1-4	.	TRBV21-1	TGTGCCAGCCCGGGGGGCGAAAAACTGTTTTTT	CASPGGEKLFF
TRBD1	TRBJ1-1	.	TRBV2	TGTGCCAGCAGGATACCATCGACCCGAGGGAAAGGGCCGGGACAGGGACTAAACACTGAAGCTTTCTTT	CASRIPSTRGKGPGQGLNTEAFF
.	TRBJ1-5	.	TRBV6-1	TGTGCCAGCAGTTCAGACAGGTTAGAGCCCCAGCATTTT	CASSSDRLEPQHF
.	TRBJ1-2	.	TRBV19	TGTGCCAGTAGTTTGGGAGCGTCCCGTGGCTACACCTTC	CASSLGASRGYTF
TRBD1	TRBJ2-7	once	TRBV5-6	TGTGCCAGCAGCTTGGGAGGGACAGCCTACGAGCAGTACTTC	CASSLGGTAYEQYF
.	TRBJ1-2	.	TRBV29-1	TGCAGCGTTGCGGGGGGGGGCTACACCTTC	CSVAGGGYTF
.	TRBJ1-1	.	TRBV18	TGTGCCAGCTCACCGCACCGGGACGCTACTGAAGCTTTCTTT	CASSPHRDATEAFF
.	TRBJ2-7	few	TRBV6-1	TGTGCCAGCAGTCAGAACGGTGGGGCTGGGGAGCAGTACTTC	CASSQNGGAGEQYF
.	TRBJ1-2	.	TRBV18	TGTGCCAGCTCACCAGGGCAGGGAGGGAACTATGGCTACACCTTC	CASSPGQGGNYGYTF
TRBD1	TRBJ2-7	.	TRBV27	TGTGCCAGCAGTTTATCGGTTGGACAGGGGGGCTCCGAGCAGTACTTC	CASSLSVGQGGSEQYF
TRBD2	TRBJ2-3	once	TRBV11-2	TGTGCCAGCAGCTCGCGGGCAGCGGGGGGGCCAACTAGCACAGATACGCAGTATTTT	CASSSRAAGGPTSTDTQYF
TRBD2	TRBJ2-7	.	TRBV9	TGTGCCAGCAGCGTAGCTTTGGGGGGGAGTTACGAGCAGTACTTC	CASSVALGGSYEQYF
TRBD1	TRBJ2-7	.	TRBV5-4	TGTGCCAGCAGCCCCAGGGGGACCAAAAACTACGAGCAGTACTTC	CASSPRGTKNYEQYF
.	TRBJ2-5	.	TRBV18	TGTGCCAGCTCACCGAGTCAGCAAGAGACCCAGTACTTC	CASSPSQQETQYF
.	TRBJ1-6	.	TRBV2	TGTGCCAGCAGTGAAAGGACGGAGGATTCACCCCTCCACTTT	CASSERTEDSPLHF
.	TRBJ2-2	few	TRBV9	TGTGCCAGCAGCCTATGGAGGGGCCCGAACACCGGGGAGCTGTTTTTT	CASSLWRGPNTGELFF
.	TRBJ2-7	.	TRBV7-8	TGTGCCAGCAGCTTCAGGGAGACTAGTTCTTACGAGCAGTACTTC	CASSFRETSSYEQYF
.	TRBJ2-7	.	TRBV5-4	TGTGCCAGCAGCTCGGACACCACCTACGAGCAGTACTTC	CASSSDTTYEQYF
.	TRBJ2-3	once	TRBV5-1	TGCGCCAGCAGCAGGGCGGGAACCACAGATACGCAGTATTTT	CASSRAGTTDTQYF
TRBD1	TRBJ1-2	.	TRBV7-2	TGTGCCAGCAGCGCAAGACAGGGGTATGGCTACACCTTC	CASSARQGYGYTF
.	TRBJ2-5	.	TRBV5-1	TGCGCCAGCAGCTTTGGGTCAGAGCAAGAGACCCAGTACTTC	CASSFGSEQETQYF
TRBD1	TRBJ1-6	.	TRBV7-9	TGTGCCAGCAGCTCGAGTCCCGGGACAGGGGGCGATTCACCCCTCCACTTT	CASSSSPGTGGDSPLHF